This TCR beta chain was recovered during a study of blood T cells in healthy people across ages. Study at large: For every two T cells, template switching captured about one barcoded beta molecule. Whole-study results and caveats: A greater number of naive CD4+ cells and higher diversity distinguished long-lived donors from aged donors. Possibly, changes in expanded clonotypes were confounded because donor CMV status was unknown. Investigators viewed diversity estimates from one million T cells as underestimates, the study reported.

This CDR3 is built from 15 residues. Germline V lookup: CDR1 MNHEY, CDR2 SMNVEV (reference sequence). Through a sample-barcoded 5' primer and a J-beta primer mix, a second PCR was run for 7 to 11 cycles. A single record per CDR3 protein comes from TCRdb applying MiXCR to the 5' RACE reads. The data hold about 1 million distinct CDR3 sequences, with 45% observed a single time. A remark on this clonotype: Its antigen is not known.

The V and J genes are TRBV27 and TRBJ2-4; 9 nucleotides align to TRBD1. The J call may be wrong; the DNA end is better matched by TRBJ2-7. The TCR sequence derives from a woman aged 60-70 years in good health. Material for sequencing was blood. The CDR3 region has the DNA TGTGCCAGCAGAAAGGCGGGACAGGGTTGGTACGAGCAGTACTTC. Its protein is CASRKAGQGWYEQYF.